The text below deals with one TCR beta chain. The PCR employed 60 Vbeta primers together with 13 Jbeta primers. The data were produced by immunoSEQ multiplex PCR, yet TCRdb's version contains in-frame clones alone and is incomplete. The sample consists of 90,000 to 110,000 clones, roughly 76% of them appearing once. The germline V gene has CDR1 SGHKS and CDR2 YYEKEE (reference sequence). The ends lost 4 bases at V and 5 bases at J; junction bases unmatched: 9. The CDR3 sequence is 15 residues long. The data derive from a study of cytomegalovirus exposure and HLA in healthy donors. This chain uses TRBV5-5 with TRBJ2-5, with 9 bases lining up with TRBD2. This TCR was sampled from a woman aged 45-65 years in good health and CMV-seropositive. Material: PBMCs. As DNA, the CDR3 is TGTGCCAGCAGCCCCCTCACTAGCGGGCCCGAGACCCAGTACTTC. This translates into CASSPLTSGPETQYF.